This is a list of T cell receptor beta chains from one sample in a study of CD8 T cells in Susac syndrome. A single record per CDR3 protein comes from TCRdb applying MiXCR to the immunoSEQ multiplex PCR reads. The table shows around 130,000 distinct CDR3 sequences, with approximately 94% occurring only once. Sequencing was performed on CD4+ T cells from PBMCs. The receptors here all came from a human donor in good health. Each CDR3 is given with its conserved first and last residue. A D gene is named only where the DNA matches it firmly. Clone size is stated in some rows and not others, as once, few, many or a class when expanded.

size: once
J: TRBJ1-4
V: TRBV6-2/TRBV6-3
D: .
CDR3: CASRRAATNEKLFF
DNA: TGTGCCAGCAGAAGGGCCGCAACTAATGAAAAACTGTTTTTT

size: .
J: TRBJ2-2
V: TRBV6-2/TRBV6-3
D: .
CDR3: CASRTTAGELFF
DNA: TGTGCCAGCAGAACCACAGCCGGGGAGCTGTTTTTT

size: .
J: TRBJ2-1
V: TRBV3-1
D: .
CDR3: CASSQPGGIYNEQFF
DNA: TGTGCCAGCAGCCAACCGGGCGGGATCTACAATGAGCAGTTCTTC

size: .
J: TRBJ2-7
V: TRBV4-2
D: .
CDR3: CASSRAGDEQYF
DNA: TGTGCCAGCAGCCGGGCCGGTGACGAGCAGTACTTC

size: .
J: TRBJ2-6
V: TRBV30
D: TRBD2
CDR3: CAWKRGRRSGANVLTF
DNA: TGTGCCTGGAAGCGGGGGCGGAGGTCTGGGGCCAACGTCCTGACTTTC

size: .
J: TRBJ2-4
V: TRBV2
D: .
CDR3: CASSSVVWTKNIQYF
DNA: TGTGCCAGCAGCTCCGTTGTATGGACCAAAAACATTCAGTACTTC

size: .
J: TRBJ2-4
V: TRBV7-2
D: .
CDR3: CASSSLNAIQYF
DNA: TGTGCCAGCAGCTCCTTAAATGCCATTCAGTACTTC

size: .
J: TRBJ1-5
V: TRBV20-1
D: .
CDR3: CSAYRSNQPQHF
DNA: TGCAGTGCTTACAGGTCCAATCAGCCCCAGCATTTT

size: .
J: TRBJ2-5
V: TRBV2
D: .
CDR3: CASSDWDKETQYF
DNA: TGTGCCAGCAGTGATTGGGACAAAGAGACCCAGTACTTC

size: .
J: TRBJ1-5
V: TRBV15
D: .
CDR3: CATSRDRAKQPQHF
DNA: TGTGCCACCAGCAGAGATAGGGCAAAGCAGCCCCAGCATTTT

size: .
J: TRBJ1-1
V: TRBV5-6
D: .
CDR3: CASYHDLGTEAFF
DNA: TGTGCCAGCTACCACGATCTGGGCACTGAAGCTTTCTTT

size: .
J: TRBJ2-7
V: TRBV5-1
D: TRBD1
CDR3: CASRRGQEAYEQYF
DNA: TGCGCCAGCCGTCGGGGACAGGAGGCCTACGAGCAGTACTTC

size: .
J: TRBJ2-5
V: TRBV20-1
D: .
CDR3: CSAPMGGQETQYF
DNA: TGCAGTGCACCAATGGGGGGCCAAGAGACCCAGTACTTC

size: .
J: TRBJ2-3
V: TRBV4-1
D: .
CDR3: CASSQGRLARRGIGGTDTQYF
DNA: TGCGCCAGCAGCCAAGGTCGTCTAGCACGGAGAGGGATTGGGGGCACAGATACGCAGTATTTT

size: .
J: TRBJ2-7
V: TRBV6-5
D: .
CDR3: CASSYGVAPLTYEQYF
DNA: TGTGCCAGCAGTTACGGGGTAGCCCCACTGACCTACGAGCAGTACTTC

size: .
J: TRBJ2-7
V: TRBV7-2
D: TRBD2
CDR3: CASSIAGVNSYEQYF
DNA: TGTGCCAGCAGTATAGCGGGAGTGAACTCCTACGAGCAGTACTTC

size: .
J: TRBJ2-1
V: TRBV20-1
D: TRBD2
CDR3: CSARDPGTSGRNEQFF
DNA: TGCAGTGCTAGAGATCCCGGGACTAGCGGGAGGAATGAGCAGTTCTTC

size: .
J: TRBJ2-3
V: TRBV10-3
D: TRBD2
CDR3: CAISEPRTSGGTDTQYF
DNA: TGTGCCATCAGTGAGCCGCGGACTAGCGGGGGCACAGATACGCAGTATTTT

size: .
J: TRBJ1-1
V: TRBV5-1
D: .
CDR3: CASKRIPQGGGTEAFF
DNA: TGCGCCAGTAAGCGGATCCCCCAGGGCGGAGGAACTGAAGCTTTCTTT

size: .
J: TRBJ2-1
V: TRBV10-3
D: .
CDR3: CAISPGLGSGNEQFF
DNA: TGTGCCATCAGCCCGGGACTCGGGTCTGGCAATGAGCAGTTCTTC